The sequence of this TCR beta chain was determined in a study of T-cell reconstitution after alpha-beta-depleted transplantation in children. This clonotype has more than one count but fewer than ten. The ends were cut back, 3 bases at V and 7 bases at J, with 10 bases in the middle. The CDR3 runs 13 residues. Preparing the TCRbeta library involved the use of unique molecular identifiers. In TCRdb, the PCR reads were re-called with MiXCR into one record per CDR3 protein. The top ten clones hold around 38% of a sample with some 350,000 distinct CDR3 sequences, roughly 16% of them seen once. The chain recombines TRBV12-3 or TRBV12-4 with TRBJ2-1; D may be TRBD2 (6 bases). This sample comprised PBMCs, mostly from graft donor cells, obtained 360 days after TCRalphabeta/CD19-depleted stem cell transplant. This receptor was taken from a male patient aged 2-9 years who had a stem cell transplant for acute lymphoblastic leukemia, so the T cells may come from the graft donor. This CDR3 reads CASSLRDWNEQFF. CDR3 in DNA: TGTGCCAGCAGTTTGCGGGATTGGAATGAGCAGTTCTTC.